A single sample is the source of the 25 T cell receptor beta chains below, sequenced in a study of PD-L1 blockade in urothelial cancer. Profiling relied on immunoSEQ multiplex PCR, and the TCRdb table lists in-frame clones only, not all of them. The profile covers about 130,000 clones, with approximately 85% appearing a single time and 2.4% taken by the ten largest. Time point specified: peripheral blood 6 weeks after treatment start. The sequenced sample was PBMCs, obtained around atezolizumab (anti-PD-L1) treatment. The receptors shown here come from a man in his fifties with urothelial cancer.

The rearrangement joins TRBV5-6 to TRBJ2-2; D is unclear. There are 14 residues in the CDR3. V was clipped by 4 bases and J by 1 base, with 8 bases between them. Germline CDR1 is SGHDT and CDR2 is YYEEEE. In DNA, the CDR3 is TGTGCCAGCAGCCCGGCGGTGAACACCGGGGAGCTGTTTTTT. Residues: CASSPAVNTGELFF.

This sequence joins TRBV6-6 and TRBJ1-1; D not certain. Per germline, CDR1 MNHNY and CDR2 SVGAGI (reference sequence). The CDR3 has 14 residues. The germline V and J ends were trimmed by 2 bases and 3 bases, with 10 bases remaining between them. CDR3 nucleotides: TGTGCCAGCAGTTACCAGAATATGGACACTGAAGCTTTCTTT. Translation: CASSYQNMDTEAFF.

The chain has TRBV19 and TRBJ1-2, with D possibly TRBD1 on 6 matching bases. This CDR3 is built from 11 residues. Trimming stripped 9 bases from V and 5 bases from J, with 10 bases between. From germline, CDR1 is LNHDA and CDR2 SQIVND (reference sequence). In nucleotides, the CDR3 is TGTGCCAGAGGACAGAGATATGGCTACACCTTC. Its translation: CARGQRYGYTF.

The chain has TRBV23-1 and TRBJ2-7; 7 bases line up with TRBD1. TRBV23-1 is given ORF status, its function remaining uncertain. V lost 10 bases and J lost 2; bases outside the gene matches: 11. CDR3 size: 14 residues. The CDR3, as DNA: TGCGCCACTTCGCCCGGGACAGTAACCTACGAGCAGTACTTC. It yields the protein CATSPGTVTYEQYF.

The genes are TRBV28 and TRBJ2-7; TRBD2 agrees at 13 bases. This CDR3 comprises 19 residues. J lost 7 bases, V lost 5 bases, and 20 bases had no gene match. Germline CDR1 MDHEN, CDR2 SYDVKM. CDR3 residues: CASSHKSGTSGTPPKEQYF. The CDR3 bases are TGTGCCAGCAGTCACAAATCCGGGACTAGCGGGACACCTCCTAAGGAGCAGTACTTC.

This clone was detected once. The V gene is TRBV5-1, the J gene TRBJ2-3; the match to TRBD2 covers 14 bases. J lost 4 bases, V lost 4 bases, and 11 bases had no gene match. This CDR3 contains 18 residues. Germline V gene sequence: CDR1 SGHRS, CDR2 YFSETQ. Here the CDR3 DNA reads TGCGCCAGCAGCCCACTGAACGGACTAGCGGGAGGAGCAGATACGCAGTATTTT. Protein: CASSPLNGLAGGADTQYF.

The chain recombines TRBV11-1 with TRBJ2-6; possibly TRBD1 for D (5 bases). The CDR3 contains 19 residues. Trimming shortened V by 5 bases and J by 0 bases, and 20 bases separated the two germline ends. The V gene's germline CDR1 is SGHAT and CDR2 FQDESV (reference sequence). Here the CDR3 reads CASSILLGAVSSGANVLTF. CDR3 DNA: TGTGCCAGCAGCATTCTTCTAGGGGCCGTTTCCTCTGGGGCCAACGTCCTGACTTTC. The full variable domain, with the rest looked up from reference TRBV11-1 and TRBJ2-6, is EAEVAQSPRYKITEKSQAVAFWCDPISGHATLYWYRQILGQGPELLVQFQDESVVDDSQLPKDRFSAERLKGVDSTLKIQPAELGDSAMYLCASSILLGAVSSGANVLTFGAGSRLTVL.

The chain links TRBV29-1 to TRBJ2-1, with a weak D call TRBD1 (5 bases). This CDR3 comprises 14 residues. Trimming took off 0 bases at V and 8 bases at J, with 14 bases between the two ends. The germline V gene has CDR1 SQVTM and CDR2 ANQGSEA. The CDR3 DNA is TGCAGCGTTGAAGAGAAGGGCAGGGTCTATGAGCAGTTCTTC. Its translation: CSVEEKGRVYEQFF.

The sample holds many counts of this clone. This chain uses TRBV19 with TRBJ1-5; 7 nucleotides match TRBD1. The junction had 8 bases not matched to a gene; V was cut back by 7 bases and J by 5 bases. Germline CDR1 is LNHDA and CDR2 is SQIVND (reference sequence). The CDR3 extends over 14 amino acids. The CDR3 region is CASTRDSAYQPQHF. CDR3 sequence (DNA): TGTGCCAGTACCCGGGACAGCGCTTATCAGCCCCAGCATTTT.

The chain carries TRBV6-5 and TRBJ2-7; 7 bases align to TRBD1. Germline V lookup: CDR1 MNHEY, CDR2 SVGAGI. The CDR3 extends over 13 amino acids. The V gene end was trimmed by 5 bases and the J gene end by 9 bases; junction bases not matched to a gene: 10. CDR3 amino acids: CASSPPGGSRQYF. The CDR3 DNA reads as TGTGCCAGCAGTCCCCCAGGGGGTTCTAGGCAGTACTTC.

The rearrangement joins TRBV15 to TRBJ2-1; the match to TRBD2 covers 9 bases. This CDR3 region has 16 residues. Germline loops: CDR1 LNHNV, CDR2 YYDKDF (reference sequence). J lost 7 bases, V lost 0 bases, and 7 bases had no gene match. The CDR3 coding sequence is TGTGCCACCAGCAGAGAGCCTAGCGGGATATTTAATGAGCAGTTCTTC. It codes for CATSREPSGIFNEQFF.

V and J are TRBV19 and TRBJ2-7, with TRBD2 matching over 7 bases. This CDR3 is built from 14 residues. The V segment lost 3 bases and the J segment 4 bases; nucleotides outside the gene matches: 6. The germline gives CDR1 LNHDA, CDR2 SQIVND (reference sequence). In nucleotides, the CDR3 is TGTGCCAGTAGTATTCGGGGTAGCGGGTACGAGCAGTACTTC. Translating gives CASSIRGSGYEQYF.

This chain joins TRBV5-6 and TRBJ2-7, with a tentative D call TRBD2 (6 bases). Germline V gene sequence: CDR1 SGHDT, CDR2 YYEEEE. The CDR3 is made up of 15 amino acids. V was pared by 0 bases and J by 3 bases, with 13 bases between. CDR3 in DNA: TGTGCCAGCAGCTTGGCAGGTGCGGGAAACTACGAGCAGTACTTC. Residues: CASSLAGAGNYEQYF.

In this sample, this clone turned up once. The chain has TRBV27 and TRBJ2-7, with 8 bases identical to TRBD1. This CDR3 contains 15 residues. CDR1 and CDR2 from the germline V gene are MNHEY and SMNVEV (reference sequence). V lost 5 bases to trimming and J lost 4 bases; unmatched junction nucleotides: 10. CDR3 sequence reads: CASSEIQGGKYEQYF. The CDR3 region has the DNA TGTGCCAGCAGTGAGATACAGGGGGGAAAATACGAGCAGTACTTC.

The chain links TRBV18 to TRBJ2-2; tentatively, D is TRBD2 (6 bases). V lost 3 bases and J 6 bases, leaving 11 bases between the germline ends. CDR1 KGHSH and CDR2 LQKENI come from the germline V gene. The CDR3 has 14 residues. The CDR3 coding sequence is TGTGCCAGCTCACCGGCGTCGGGGGCCGGGGAGCTGTTTTTT. It codes for CASSPASGAGELFF.

This sequence joins TRBV6-1 and TRBJ1-4; 7 bases are shared with TRBD1. Germline loops: CDR1 MNHNS, CDR2 SASEGT. J gave up 8 bases and V 2 bases, and 14 bases lay outside the gene matches. The CDR3 is made up of 17 amino acids. CDR3 loop: CASSENRARTGGEKLFF. CDR3 coding DNA: TGTGCCAGCAGTGAAAACCGGGCCAGGACAGGAGGGGAAAAACTGTTTTTT.

This sequence joins TRBV28 and TRBJ1-3; D unclear. CDR3 size: 13 residues. Between the trimmed V and J ends, which lost 9 bases and 8 bases, there was a span of 17 bases. Germline V gives CDR1 MDHEN, CDR2 SYDVKM. The CDR3 sequence is CASPSPSRHTIYF. CDR3 sequence (DNA): TGTGCCAGTCCAAGCCCTTCGAGGCACACCATATATTTT.

The rearrangement uses TRBV5-1 and TRBJ1-1; TRBD1 is a possible D gene (6 bases). The V end lost 1 base, the J end lost 4 bases, and 17 bases lay between the germline ends. The CDR3 consists of 16 residues. In germline, CDR1 is SGHRS, CDR2 YFSETQ. CDR3 in amino acids: CASSLSQATGTTEAFF. CDR3 DNA: TGCGCCAGCAGCTTGTCTCAGGCAACAGGGACCACTGAAGCTTTCTTT. Looking up the rest from reference TRBV5-1 and TRBJ1-1 gives the full variable domain: KAGVTQTPRYLIKTRGQQVTLSCSPISGHRSVSWYQQTPGQGLQFLFEYFSETQRNKGNFPGRFSGRQFSNSRSEMNVSTLELGDSALYLCASSLSQATGTTEAFFGQGTRLTVV.

The gene calls are TRBV19 and TRBJ2-3, with D perhaps matching TRBD2 (5 bases). Between the trimmed V and J ends, which lost 1 base and 6 bases, there was a span of 11 bases. This CDR3 is 14 amino acids long. In germline, CDR1 is LNHDA, CDR2 SQIVND (reference sequence). CDR3 residues: CASSIGPTGDTQYF. The DNA for the CDR3 is TGTGCCAGTAGTATAGGTCCCACGGGGGATACGCAGTATTTT.

This clone was observed a single time. The J gene is TRBJ2-3, the V gene TRBV28; 7 bases agree with TRBD2. Germline loops: CDR1 MDHEN, CDR2 SYDVKM. Germline trimming cut 3 bases from V and 2 bases from J; bases unmatched to any gene: 5. CDR3 length equals 15 residues. CDR3 DNA sequence: TGTGCCAGCAGTTTGGGAGGGCTCGCCACAGATACGCAGTATTTT. Translating it yields CASSLGGLATDTQYF.

The sample holds one count of this clone. The V call is TRBV6-6, the J call TRBJ2-7; D not certain. The CDR3 is 15 residues long. The V gene lost 2 bases and the J gene lost 0 bases, with 11 bases spanning the gap. Germline V gene data show CDR1 as MNHNY and CDR2 as SVGAGI (reference sequence). The CDR3 DNA follows: TGTGCCAGCAGTTACGACACAACAGCCTCCTACGAGCAGTACTTC. This codes for CASSYDTTASYEQYF.

V usage is TRBV5-4 and J usage is TRBJ2-2, with TRBD2 identical over 8 bases. The CDR3 consists of 15 residues. Germline V gene lookup returns CDR1 SGHNT and CDR2 YYREEE (reference sequence). With 4 bases clipped from V and 3 bases from J, the junction kept 5 bases outside the gene matches. CDR3 sequence: CASSPPGRDTGELFF. CDR3 DNA sequence: TGTGCCAGCAGCCCTCCCGGGAGGGACACCGGGGAGCTGTTTTTT.

The CDR3 DNA reads TGCGCCAGCAGCCCTAAAGGGGGGACTAGCGGGAGCTCCTACAATGAGCAGTTCTTC. It encodes CASSPKGGTSGSSYNEQFF. The V gene is TRBV4-1, the J gene TRBJ2-1; 14 bases are shared with TRBD2. After removal of 4 bases from V and 0 bases from J, the junction contained 8 bases not matched to a gene. Germline V CDR1 and CDR2: MGHRA, YSYEKL. The CDR3 contains 19 residues.

V and J are TRBV4-2 and TRBJ2-5, with D perhaps matching TRBD2 (6 bases). This CDR3 comprises 16 residues. Germline CDR1 reads LGHNA; CDR2 reads YNFKEQ. Deletions cut 1 base from V and 2 bases from J, with 14 bases between. The CDR3 sequence is CASSQGVFSGQETQYF. The CDR3 DNA reads as TGTGCCAGCAGCCAAGGGGTCTTTAGCGGACAAGAGACCCAGTACTTC.

CDR3: CASRLMASGSVGELFF. For the CDR3, the DNA is TGCGCCAGCAGACTAATGGCTAGCGGGAGTGTCGGGGAGCTGTTTTTT. This sequence joins TRBV4-1 and TRBJ2-2, with TRBD2 matching 10 bases. V was clipped by 6 bases and J by 7 bases; unmatched bases: 11. The CDR3 consists of 16 residues. Germline CDR1 is MGHRA and CDR2 is YSYEKL.